This TCR beta chain came from a study of blood T cell repertoires in COVID-19. Across the whole study: Spain, Italy and the United States supplied samples that represented acute and convalescent COVID-19. From T cells, B-cell-depleted T cells, or PBMCs came the material, which was cDNA or gDNA.

As originally analysed: Reference gene primer amplification yielded estimated nucleated cell counts. Sequenced by immunoSEQ multiplex PCR; TCRdb stores in-frame clones only, minus some. That table supplies the V and J calls and clone size; D and trimming were determined from the DNA. The sample contains roughly 220,000 clones, around three quarters of which appear only once. The CDR3 contains 15 residues. With V trimmed by 3 bases and J by 3 bases, 5 bases remained unmatched. The germline V gene has CDR1 KGHSH and CDR2 LQKENI. The chain links TRBV18 to TRBJ1-1; 9 bases align to TRBD1. The sequenced material came from peripheral blood. This receptor was taken from a woman between 65 and 79 years old with acute or convalescent COVID-19. Written as DNA, the CDR3 is TGTGCCAGCTCACCCAACAGGGGGCGTGACACTGAAGCTTTCTTT. Translation gives CASSPNRGRDTEAFF.